Here is one T cell receptor (beta chain) with its context. The data are from a study of blood T cell repertoires in COVID-19. Per the study methods: Counts of nucleated cells, estimated from reference gene primer amplification, were obtained. Profiled with immunoSEQ multiplex PCR; TCRdb holds only in-frame clones, not every one. D and trimming come from the DNA, and the V and J calls and clone size come from that table. The data contain 400,000 to 450,000 clones, around nine tenths of them seen just once; the ten biggest clones take up approximately 1.5%. Trimming at V came to 5 bases and at J to 0 bases, leaving 6 bases not matched to a gene. This CDR3 spans 15 amino acids. In germline, CDR1 is MNHEY, CDR2 SMNVEV (reference sequence).

V is TRBV27 and J is TRBJ1-2, with 7 bases aligning to TRBD1. The sequence was collected from a woman aged 35 to 49 with COVID-19, enrolled during active disease. The sequencing sample was made of peripheral blood. The CDR3 DNA reads as TGTGCCAGCAGTCCGCTGGGACAGCCTAACTATGGCTACACCTTC. It codes for CASSPLGQPNYGYTF.